Shown below are 22 T cell receptor beta chains from a single sample sequenced in a study of Ad26.COV2.S vaccination and SARS-CoV-2 variants. Assay used: immunoSEQ multiplex PCR; TCRdb lists only in-frame clones, some missing. Found here are about 350,000 clones, about 88% of them singletons; the top ten hold roughly 3.1%. This sample's treatment: about 20 received Ad26.COV2.S at low or high dose, single or two shots; roughly five received placebo; per-sample allocation not given. The samples were gathered on day 63 after the first injection of vaccine or placebo. Material: peripheral blood, obtained in a trial of Ad26.COV2.S vaccine versus placebo. Every receptor here comes from a person aged 18-65 years who received the Ad26.COV2.S COVID-19 vaccine or a placebo.

This clone was detected once. This rearrangement joins TRBV6-5 to TRBJ1-2; no definite D call. CDR1 is MNHEY and CDR2 is SVGAGI in the germline V gene. There are 16 residues in the CDR3. V was shortened by 2 bases and J by 6 bases, with 19 bases between the two germline ends. The CDR3, as DNA: TGTGCCAGCAGTTACGGGTGGACTCAAAACCCGGATGGCTACACCTTC. This encodes CASSYGWTQNPDGYTF.

The V and J genes are TRBV12-2 and TRBJ1-5. TRBV12-2 constitutes a pseudogene. CDR3 size: 12 residues. CDR3 bases: TGTGCAAGTGGTCTTGGAAATCAGCCCCAGCATTTT. It specifies CASGLGNQPQHF.

The chain joins TRBV13 to TRBJ2-1; D is possibly TRBD2 (5 bases). Trimming removed 11 bases at V and 0 bases at J, with 14 bases between. Per the germline V gene, CDR1 is PRHDT and CDR2 is FYEKMQ (reference sequence). The CDR3 loop spans 14 amino acids. Written as DNA, the CDR3 is TGTGCCGCCGCCGGGGAGAGCTCCTACAATGAGCAGTTCTTC. It encodes CAAAGESSYNEQFF.

The rearrangement links TRBV15 to TRBJ2-1, with TRBD2 identical over 8 bases. Per germline, CDR1 LNHNV and CDR2 YYDKDF (reference sequence). V shed 0 bases and J 1 base; nucleotides not matched to a gene: 2. CDR3 size: 16 residues. CDR3: CATSRDRGRSYNEQFF. The CDR3 DNA reads TGTGCCACCAGCAGAGATCGCGGGAGGTCCTACAATGAGCAGTTCTTC.

V gene TRBV6-5 combines with J gene TRBJ2-7; D unclear. The ends were cut back, 11 bases at V and 4 bases at J, with 12 bases in the middle. CDR3 length: 11 residues. Germline V gives CDR1 MNHEY, CDR2 SVGAGI. CDR3 region: CAGTEGYEQYF. The CDR3 coding sequence is TGTGCCGGCACGGAAGGGTACGAGCAGTACTTC.

V gene TRBV2 combines with J gene TRBJ1-1; tentative D call: TRBD1 (5 bases). The CDR3 loop spans 14 amino acids. Germline CDR1 SNHLY, CDR2 FYNNEI. Trimming cost V 8 bases and J 1 base, with 14 bases left between them. CDR3 sequence reads: CASVSRVQNTEAFF. CDR3 in DNA: TGTGCCAGCGTATCCAGGGTGCAGAACACTGAAGCTTTCTTT.

The chain employs TRBV28 and TRBJ1-5; unclear D gene. The length of the CDR3 is 12 residues. From germline, CDR1 is MDHEN and CDR2 SYDVKM. V was trimmed by 5 bases and J by 7 bases, leaving 9 bases between them. Written as DNA, the CDR3 is TGTGCCAGCAGTCCAGTGTCCCAGCCCCAGCATTTT. It translates to CASSPVSQPQHF.

The rearrangement uses TRBV15 and TRBJ2-1; D ambiguous. V was trimmed by 1 base and J by 0 bases, leaving 16 bases between them. From germline, CDR1 is LNHNV and CDR2 YYDKDF (reference sequence). The length of the CDR3 is 18 residues. In DNA form, the CDR3 reads TGTGCCACCAGCAGAGCCCACAAACTCCGCGGCTCCTACAATGAGCAGTTCTTC. This translates into CATSRAHKLRGSYNEQFF.

This chain joins TRBV28 and TRBJ2-2, with D perhaps given as TRBD1 or TRBD2 (5 bases each). Germline CDR1 and CDR2: MDHEN and SYDVKM. There are 14 residues in the CDR3. V was clipped by 5 bases and J by 7 bases, with 14 bases between them. CDR3 DNA sequence: TGTGCCAGCAGTACCCCAGGGAGTAACGGGGAGCTGTTTTTT. It is translated as CASSTPGSNGELFF.

This clone appeared a single time. The rearrangement uses TRBV19 and TRBJ2-2; no clear D. Germline loops: CDR1 LNHDA, CDR2 SQIVND (reference sequence). V lost 6 bases and J lost 0, with 11 bases in between. The CDR3 consists of 15 residues. The CDR3 region has the DNA TGTGCCAGTAGCCTGACGGGCGCGAACACCGGGGAGCTGTTTTTT. Amino acids: CASSLTGANTGELFF.

The rearrangement uses TRBV28 and TRBJ1-6; a weak D match, TRBD1 (6 bases). The germline V gene has CDR1 MDHEN and CDR2 SYDVKM. V was pared by 3 bases and J by 12 bases, with 15 bases between. This CDR3 is 14 amino acids long. The CDR3 protein is CASSLGGSGVPLHF. CDR3 nucleotides: TGTGCCAGCAGTTTGGGGGGCTCGGGCGTACCCCTCCACTTT.

This chain links TRBV28 with TRBJ2-1, with D perhaps assigned TRBD1 or TRBD2 (5 bases each). V was pared by 3 bases and J by 0 bases, with 9 bases between. This CDR3 has 15 residues. Germline CDR1 is MDHEN and CDR2 is SYDVKM. In DNA, the CDR3 is TGTGCCAGCAGTTTGGGGGATGGCTCCTACAATGAGCAGTTCTTC. Its translation: CASSLGDGSYNEQFF. Full variable domain (remainder filled in from reference TRBV28 and TRBJ2-1): DVKVTQSSRYLVKRTGEKVFLECVQDMDHENMFWYRQDPGLGLRLIYFSYDVKMKEKGDIPEGYSVSREKKERFSLILESASTNQTSMYLCASSLGDGSYNEQFFGPGTRLTVL.

The chain employs TRBV2 and TRBJ2-2; D gene unclear. The V end lost 6 bases, the J end lost 1 base, and 9 bases lay between the germline ends. Germline values: CDR1 SNHLY, CDR2 FYNNEI. CDR3 length: 14 residues. The CDR3, as DNA: TGTGCCAGCAGGGGCACTATGAACACCGGGGAGCTGTTTTTT. Protein product: CASRGTMNTGELFF.

The chain recombines TRBV19 with TRBJ2-7; 11 bases fit TRBD2. CDR3 length equals 14 residues. Trimming at V came to 3 bases and at J to 2 bases, leaving 0 bases not matched to a gene. CDR1 is LNHDA, CDR2 SQIVND, per germline (reference sequence). This CDR3 reads CASSISGGAYEQYF. The CDR3 DNA sequence: TGTGCCAGTAGTATTAGCGGGGGGGCCTACGAGCAGTACTTC.

The chain carries TRBV6-2 or TRBV6-3 and TRBJ1-1; D is ambiguous. The CDR3 extends over 13 amino acids. CDR1 MNHEY and CDR2 SVGEGT come from the germline V gene. Between the trimmed V and J ends, which lost 4 bases and 1 base, there was a span of 7 bases. The CDR3 loop reads CASSFSGNTEAFF. The CDR3 DNA reads TGTGCCAGCAGTTTTTCCGGGAACACTGAAGCTTTCTTT.

The chain has TRBV7-7 and TRBJ2-1; 9 positions agree with TRBD1. In germline, CDR1 is SSHAT, CDR2 FNYEAQ (reference sequence). The trim removed 1 base at V and 7 bases at J, leaving 5 bases unmatched. There are 15 residues in the CDR3. CDR3 bases: TGTGCCAGCAGCTTAGTTGGGACAGGGAATAATGAGCAGTTCTTC. Translating it yields CASSLVGTGNNEQFF.

V gene TRBV13 combines with J gene TRBJ2-7; D possibly corresponds to TRBD2 (6 bases). V was trimmed by 0 bases and J by 7 bases, leaving 13 bases between them. CDR1 is PRHDT, CDR2 FYEKMQ, per germline (reference sequence). The CDR3 extends over 14 amino acids. CDR3 loop: CASSLGGGTVEQYF. The CDR3 DNA reads as TGTGCCAGCAGCTTAGGTGGCGGGACGGTTGAGCAGTACTTC.

Here the CDR3 DNA reads TGTGCCAGCAGCTTAGAACCCGAAAGTACTACTAACTATGGCTACACCTTC. Encoded protein: CASSLEPESTTNYGYTF. The J gene is TRBJ1-2, the V gene TRBV11-3; D is unclear. Looked up from germline, CDR1 is SGHNT and CDR2 is YENEEA. V was shortened by 0 bases and J by 0 bases, with 14 bases between the two germline ends. The CDR3 extends over 17 amino acids.

This chain connects TRBV3-1 (or the pseudogene TRBV3-2) to TRBJ1-1, with D hard to call. In germline, CDR1 is LGHDT, CDR2 YNNKEL (reference sequence). The CDR3 is made up of 15 amino acids. Deletions cut 8 bases from V and 1 base from J, with 17 bases between. The CDR3 nucleotides are TGTGCCAGCTGCTATGGACGCGCCGGGAACACTGAAGCTTTCTTT. It yields the protein CASCYGRAGNTEAFF.

The rearrangement joins TRBV4-3 to TRBJ2-7; no clear D gene. V lost 0 bases and J lost 6, with 12 bases in between. Per germline, CDR1 LGHNA and CDR2 YSLEER. The CDR3 spans 14 residues. The CDR3 protein is CASSQDYNYGEQYF. The CDR3 coding sequence is TGCGCCAGCAGCCAAGATTACAACTACGGCGAGCAGTACTTC.

V usage is TRBV6-2 or TRBV6-3 and J usage is TRBJ1-2, with no clear D. The length of the CDR3 is 11 residues. The germline CDR1 and CDR2 sequences are MNHEY and SVGEGT. Between the trimmed V and J ends, which lost 2 bases and 8 bases, there was a span of 6 bases. The CDR3 DNA sequence: TGTGCCAGCAGTTACCCCCCCGGCTACACCTTC. Translating gives CASSYPPGYTF.

The chain has TRBV30 and TRBJ2-3, with no clear D. V lost 0 bases, J lost 6 bases, and 16 bases lay in between. Germline lookup yields CDR1 GTSNPN and CDR2 SVGIG (reference sequence). The CDR3 length is 15 residues. CDR3 protein: CAWSVQVTRSDTQYF. CDR3 bases: TGTGCCTGGAGTGTACAAGTGACCAGATCTGATACGCAGTATTTT.